The present T cell receptor (beta chain) was sequenced within a study of blood T cell repertoires in COVID-19 (TCRdb year 2020). Turning to the overall study: The collaborator samples originated in the United States, Italy and Spain and spanned the acute and convalescent phases of COVID-19. A freely available public database, intended as a resource for researchers studying the immune response to SARS-CoV-2, is where the repertoires were released. The samples were drawn from two sources: the first 160 participants of the ongoing ImmuneRACE study, and fewer than 1,500 subjects contributed by 6 global collaborators. The sample metadata nearly always contained a de-identified subject ID, COVID-19 status, age in years and sex. Deeply sampled blood TCRbeta repertoires from subjects exposed to, actively infected with, or recovered from COVID-19 were included in the dataset. The material from the prospective study consisted of cDNA or gDNA derived from T cells, B-cell-depleted T cells, or PBMCs. Where available, HLA class I and class II types were obtained from metadata supplied by the sample provider rather than from assay-based typing.

Overall study results and their limits: The amount of clinical and demographic metadata varied by source and participant and was provided uncurated.

The immunoSEQ Assay, a bias-controlled multiplex PCR, was used to amplify TCRbeta CDR3 regions from genomic DNA. The paper's processing steps were these. Nucleated cell counts per sample were estimated from amplification of reference gene primers within the assay. Sequence reads were collapsed and filtered to measure the absolute abundance of every unique TCRbeta CDR3 rearrangement. For each sample, productive Simpson clonality was calculated as the square root of Simpson's diversity index over productive rearrangements. What TCRdb holds here is the immuneACCESS table cut down to in-frame rearrangements. Part of the clones is not present; checked against another copy, under half of the missing clones reflect an unresolved V gene, and the others are unexplained. V and J calls and clone size come straight from that table; D and trimming were deduced from the DNA. The sample table lists around 200,000 clones, around 79% of them with a count of one. The top ten hold roughly 12% of the sample.

With regard to this clone: The specificity of this receptor is unknown. Base qualities are not provided; no much larger clone lies one nucleotide away.

The collaborating institutions used their own protocols to collect whole blood in K2EDTA tubes. For TCRbeta analysis, collaborator samples were shipped as frozen whole blood, as isolated PBMCs, or as DNA extracted from either sample type. V is pruned by 0 bases and J by 3 bases, leaving 10 bases of the junction without a gene match. CDR1 and CDR2 are drawn from the germline V gene: SGHAT, FQNNGV. The CDR3 spans 17 residues, from the cysteine through the phenylalanine. Just CDR3 DNA is preserved here, 51 bases in frame from base 1. In this chain, TRBV11-2 is recombined with TRBJ2-7, with 8 junctional bases fitting TRBD2. The origin of this receptor is a woman aged 50 to 65 with acute or convalescent COVID-19. Input material: peripheral blood. The CDR3 is CASSLDRGRPTGYEQYF. In nucleotides, the sequence is TGTGCCAGCAGCTTAGATCGCGGGAGGCCAACCGGCTACGAGCAGTACTTC.